This T cell receptor (beta chain) was profiled in a study of identical twins. This CDR3 spans 16 amino acids. V lost 2 bases to trimming and J lost 4 bases, with 18 bases between them. Germline V gene lookup returns CDR1 MNHEY and CDR2 SVGEGT. MiXCR was run by TCRdb on the 5' RACE reads, yielding one entry per CDR3 protein. The table shows fewer than 550,000 distinct CDR3 sequences, with about 13% occurring only once. Study-wide points: Low generation-probability sequences were in excess among twin-shared out-of-frame alpha sequences. There is a chance that invariant MAIT and iNKT cells partially muddied zero-insertion analyses. Conclusions rested on cross-sectional statistics rather than following the same donors. Within cord blood, abundant beta clonotypes carried fewer insertions, but memory repertoires showed no such trend.

There are a few counts of this clonotype. The antigen is not known. The same sample was also studied in work on yellow fever vaccine responses in identical twins.

The TCR comes from a young woman in good health. The material sequenced was CD4+ T cells sorted from blood. The V gene is TRBV6-2 or TRBV6-3, the J gene TRBJ2-7; TRBD2 might be the D (5 bases). The CDR3 DNA sequence: TGTGCCAGCAGTTACCCCATGAGGACTTGGATTTACGAGCAGTACTTC. Encoded protein: CASSYPMRTWIYEQYF.